This entry lists 25 T cell receptor beta chains sequenced from one sample in a study of control samples from healthy donors and cancer patients. This table comes from immunoSEQ multiplex PCR, and its TCRdb copy is limited to in-frame clones, with some not included. The sample shows about 22,000 clones, around 83% of them seen only once. The sequencing input was PBMCs. These receptors came from a man aged 55 to 70 with head and neck cancer.

This clone ranks as medium-sized. The chain employs TRBV5-1 and TRBJ2-5; a possible D gene is TRBD1 (5 bases). The CDR3 consists of 15 residues. V was trimmed by 4 bases and J by 1 base, leaving 14 bases between them. CDR1 and CDR2 from the germline V gene are SGHRS and YFSETQ. The DNA for the CDR3 is TGCGCCAGCAGCCGACACGACAGTAGCCAAGAGACCCAGTACTTC. This gives the protein CASSRHDSSQETQYF.

This chain links TRBV30 with TRBJ1-2, with 7 bases lining up with TRBD1. The CDR3 totals 18 residues. Germline V gives CDR1 GTSNPN, CDR2 SVGIG (reference sequence). The V and J ends lost 0 bases and 4 bases, in that order; junction bases with no gene match: 17. CDR3 sequence: CAWSVQQTLGQLFYGYTF. CDR3 in DNA: TGTGCCTGGAGTGTACAACAGACTCTGGGACAGCTCTTCTATGGCTACACCTTC. The variable domain in full, with the rest retrieved from reference TRBV30 and TRBJ1-2, is SQTIHQWPATLVQPVGSPLSLECTVEGTSNPNLYWYRQAAGRGLQLLFYSVGIGQISSEVPQNLSASRPQDRQFILSSKKLLLSDSGFYLCAWSVQQTLGQLFYGYTFGSGTRLTVV.

The CDR3 nucleotides read TGCGCCAGCAGCTCCTGGACAGGTGAACCCGGGGAGCTGTTTTTT. Translated, it gives CASSSWTGEPGELFF. The chain has TRBV5-1 and TRBJ2-2; 7 bases are shared with TRBD1. Germline V CDR1 and CDR2: SGHRS, YFSETQ. Germline trimming cut 3 bases from V and 6 bases from J; bases unmatched to any gene: 8. The CDR3 totals 15 residues.

The rearrangement uses TRBV9 and TRBJ1-4; 10 positions agree with TRBD1. This CDR3 spans 15 amino acids. Germline CDR1 reads SGDLS; CDR2 reads YYNGEE. V dropped 2 bases and J dropped 4; count of bases not matched to a gene: 2. The DNA of the CDR3 is TGTGCCAGCAGCGTCGGACAGGGGGATAATGAAAAACTGTTTTTT. This translates into CASSVGQGDNEKLFF.

The V call is TRBV19, the J call TRBJ1-2; D gene ambiguous. Germline CDR1 reads LNHDA; CDR2 reads SQIVND (reference sequence). Trimming took off 5 bases at V and 8 bases at J, with 21 bases between the two ends. The CDR3 sequence is 15 residues long. CDR3 in amino acids: CASSAHEDRMRGYTF. CDR3 sequence (DNA): TGTGCCAGTAGTGCCCACGAGGACCGTATGAGGGGCTACACCTTC.

V is TRBV6-6 and J is TRBJ1-6, with D possibly TRBD1 on 5 matching bases. Deletions cut 0 bases from V and 4 bases from J, with 10 bases between. Germline loops: CDR1 MNHNY, CDR2 SVGAGI (reference sequence). This CDR3 spans 16 amino acids. CDR3 DNA: TGTGCCAGCAGTTACTCCCCAGGGAAATATAATTCACCCCTCCACTTT. This gives the protein CASSYSPGKYNSPLHF.

CDR3 DNA: TGTGCCAGTTCGGGACAGGGGGTCAATGAGCAGTTCTTC. This gives the protein CASSGQGVNEQFF. The V call is TRBV19, the J call TRBJ2-1; 11 bases are a match to TRBD1. The J segment lost 6 bases and the V segment lost 8 bases, leaving 3 bases of the junction unmatched. Germline CDR1 LNHDA, CDR2 SQIVND (reference sequence). The CDR3 spans 13 residues.

The chain recombines TRBV7-2 with TRBJ2-5; D not certain. Per the germline V gene, CDR1 is SGHTA and CDR2 is FQGNSA. Trimming stripped 4 bases from V and 7 bases from J, with 13 bases between. The CDR3 spans 13 residues. CDR3 bases: TGTGCCAGCAGCTCGGGCCCTTGGGTGACCCAGTACTTC. Amino acid sequence: CASSSGPWVTQYF.

V usage is TRBV14 and J usage is TRBJ1-6, with a weak D call TRBD1 (5 bases). CDR3 length equals 15 residues. Trimming stripped 1 base from V and 5 bases from J, with 9 bases between. Germline CDR1 is SGHDN and CDR2 is FVKESK. CDR3: CASSQVGGDNSPLHF. The CDR3 DNA follows: TGTGCCAGCAGCCAAGTGGGAGGGGATAATTCACCCCTCCACTTT.

The J gene is TRBJ1-2, the V gene TRBV29-1; D unresolved. Trimming cost V 5 bases and J 7 bases, with 17 bases left between them. Looked up from germline, CDR1 is SQVTM and CDR2 is ANQGSEA. The CDR3 extends over 13 amino acids. The CDR3 DNA sequence: TGCAGCGTTCCCTGGACGAGGGCGGGTGGCTACACCTTC. Its translation: CSVPWTRAGGYTF.

This clone is a singleton in its sample. The chain employs TRBV6-2 or TRBV6-3 and TRBJ2-7; possibly TRBD1 for D (5 bases). V gave up 6 bases and J gave up 3 bases, with 9 bases separating them. The germline CDR1 and CDR2 sequences are MNHEY and SVGEGT. The CDR3 length is 12 residues. The CDR3 loop is CASSLTDYEQYF. In nucleotides, the CDR3 is TGTGCCAGCAGCCTGACAGACTACGAGCAGTACTTC.

The DNA of the CDR3 is TGCGCCAGCAGCTTGGCCGTCCCGGGGGCGAGAATCTACGAGCAGTACTTC. Protein: CASSLAVPGARIYEQYF. J is TRBJ2-7 and V is TRBV5-1; D tentatively fits TRBD1 or TRBD2 (6 bases each). The length of the CDR3 is 17 residues. V lost 0 bases, J lost 3 bases, and 19 bases lay in between. In germline, CDR1 is SGHRS, CDR2 YFSETQ.

The chain is built from TRBV4-1 and TRBJ2-7, with 11 bases fitting TRBD1. This CDR3 is built from 15 residues. In germline, CDR1 is MGHRA, CDR2 YSYEKL. The V segment lost 1 base and the J segment 6 bases; nucleotides outside the gene matches: 5. This CDR3 reads CASSQAGTGGLEQYF. Here the CDR3 DNA reads TGCGCCAGCAGCCAAGCCGGGACAGGGGGTCTCGAGCAGTACTTC.

The chain uses TRBV24-1 and TRBJ1-1; perhaps TRBD1 as D (6 bases). Looked up from germline, CDR1 is KGHDR and CDR2 is SFDVKD. The V and J ends lost 4 bases and 5 bases respectively, with 13 bases between them. The CDR3 has 14 amino acids. Here the CDR3 reads CATSEPGDRTEAFF. The CDR3, as DNA: TGTGCCACCAGTGAACCAGGGGACCGGACTGAAGCTTTCTTT.

The CDR3 region has the DNA TGTGCCAGCAGCTTACGACTAGACCAAGAGACCCAGTACTTC. Its protein product is CASSLRLDQETQYF. The chain recombines TRBV7-9 with TRBJ2-5; D may be TRBD2 (6 bases). In germline, CDR1 is SEHNR, CDR2 FQNEAQ (reference sequence). The CDR3 contains 14 residues. The germline V and J ends were trimmed by 2 bases and 0 bases, with 7 bases remaining between them.

The chain uses TRBV28 and TRBJ1-5; maybe TRBD1 (5 bases). With 4 bases removed from V and 4 bases from J, the gap between germline ends came to 11 bases. Germline CDR1 reads MDHEN; CDR2 reads SYDVKM. This CDR3 contains 14 residues. This CDR3 reads CASSSRDGNQPQHF. Written as DNA, the CDR3 is TGTGCCAGCAGTTCCCGGGACGGGAATCAGCCCCAGCATTTT.

The gene calls are TRBV5-1 and TRBJ1-1; D not resolved. The germline gives CDR1 SGHRS, CDR2 YFSETQ. V lost 7 bases to trimming and J lost 1 base, with 11 bases between them. This CDR3 is 13 amino acids long. Written as DNA, the CDR3 is TGCGCCAGCTACTGGAATTGGAACACTGAAGCTTTCTTT. Protein sequence: CASYWNWNTEAFF.

Only one count was recorded for this clone. The rearrangement joins TRBV5-1 to TRBJ2-3; 9 bases match TRBD2. The CDR3 contains 13 residues. The V gene end was trimmed by 6 bases and the J gene end by 5 bases; junction bases not matched to a gene: 4. Germline V gives CDR1 SGHRS, CDR2 YFSETQ. The CDR3 region is CASKELAGDTQYF. For the CDR3, the DNA is TGCGCCAGCAAAGAACTAGCGGGAGATACGCAGTATTTT.

V usage is TRBV4-3 and J usage is TRBJ2-1, with D perhaps TRBD2 (6 bases). CDR1 LGHNA and CDR2 YSLEER come from the germline V gene. V shed 3 bases and J shed 4 bases, with 16 bases lying between them. The CDR3 length is 16 residues. The CDR3 sequence: CASSQDAIGGYNEQFF. The CDR3 DNA sequence: TGCGCCAGCAGCCAGGATGCGATAGGAGGGTACAATGAGCAGTTCTTC.

About this clone itself: Other DNA sequences within the sample encode an identical CDR3. The chain is built from TRBV10-1 and TRBJ2-3, with 8 bases that match TRBD1. Unmatched junction bases numbered 3, after V lost 0 bases and J lost 4 bases. The CDR3 covers 15 residues. Germline loops: CDR1 WNHNN, CDR2 SYGVQD (reference sequence). CDR3 bases: TGCGCCAGCAGTGAGTCGGTACAGGGGGCAGATACGCAGTATTTT. Translating gives CASSESVQGADTQYF.

This chain connects TRBV5-6 to TRBJ2-5, with no clear D. The CDR3 is 14 amino acids. Germline V lookup: CDR1 SGHDT, CDR2 YYEEEE. With 0 bases removed from V and 1 base from J, the gap between germline ends came to 7 bases. CDR3 sequence reads: CASSLAQVQETQYF. The CDR3 bases are TGTGCCAGCAGCTTGGCCCAGGTCCAAGAGACCCAGTACTTC.

The V and J genes are TRBV11-2 and TRBJ2-1; the match to TRBD1 covers 8 bases. The CDR3 is 16 residues long. Trimming at V came to 5 bases and at J to 4 bases, leaving 10 bases not matched to a gene. Germline V gives CDR1 SGHAT, CDR2 FQNNGV. CDR3 loop: CASSLQSDRAYNEQFF. The CDR3 DNA sequence: TGTGCCAGCAGCCTCCAATCGGACAGGGCTTACAATGAGCAGTTCTTC.

The CDR3 reads CASSQTVGNHNEQFF. The CDR3, as DNA: TGTGCCAGCAGCCAAACAGTGGGCAACCACAATGAGCAGTTCTTC. V and J are TRBV5-4 and TRBJ2-1; D uncertain. Trimming pared 4 bases from V and 5 bases from J, leaving 16 bases between. CDR1 and CDR2 (germline): SGHNT, YYREEE (reference sequence). CDR3 length equals 15 residues.

This rearrangement joins TRBV3-1 (or the pseudogene TRBV3-2) to TRBJ2-7; 9 positions match TRBD1. The J segment lost 3 bases and the V segment lost 2 bases, leaving 11 bases of the junction unmatched. CDR3 length: 17 amino acids. The germline V gene encodes CDR1 LGHDT and CDR2 YNNKEL (reference sequence). CDR3 nucleotide sequence: TGTGCCAGCAGCCAATCTCGGCCCGGGACAGGGAACTACGAGCAGTACTTC. Protein sequence: CASSQSRPGTGNYEQYF.

The rearrangement uses TRBV6-5 and TRBJ1-1; unclear D gene. The CDR3 contains 13 residues. Per the germline V gene, CDR1 is MNHEY and CDR2 is SVGAGI. The germline V and J ends were trimmed by 5 bases and 4 bases, with 11 bases remaining between them. The CDR3 is CASSTTLGTEAFF. The CDR3 nucleotides are TGTGCCAGCAGTACGACCCTGGGCACTGAAGCTTTCTTT.